These 10 T cell receptor beta chains were sequenced from one sample in a study of cytomegalovirus exposure and HLA in healthy donors. Primers: 60 Vbeta forward and 13 Jbeta reverse. Profiling relied on immunoSEQ multiplex PCR, and the TCRdb table lists in-frame clones only, not all of them. The profile shows under 200,000 clones, over 80% of them singletons. Sequenced sample: PBMCs. The receptor source for this set is a girl aged 10 to 17 in good health and CMV-seropositive.

This chain connects TRBV7-9 to TRBJ1-1; D call uncertain. CDR3 size: 14 residues. Germline CDR1 and CDR2: SEHNR and FQNEAQ (reference sequence). The V end lost 3 bases, the J end lost 8 bases, and 16 bases lay between the germline ends. The CDR3, as DNA: TGTGCCAGCAGCTTCGAGGACTGGATAAAAGAAGCTTTCTTT. This translates into CASSFEDWIKEAFF.

This clone is a singleton in its sample. Other DNA sequences from this sample encode an identical CDR3 as well. The chain recombines TRBV7-3 with TRBJ2-5; TRBD2 aligns across 7 bases. This CDR3 has 14 residues. Per the germline V gene, CDR1 is SGHTA and CDR2 is FQGTGA. The ends lost 5 bases at V and 2 bases at J; junction bases unmatched: 5. The CDR3 DNA sequence: TGTGCCAGCAGCCCGACGGGACTACAAGAGACCCAGTACTTC. This sequence encodes CASSPTGLQETQYF.

CDR3 DNA sequence: TGTGCCAGCAGTTCGACAGGGGCCTCCTACGAGCAGTACTTC. This codes for CASSSTGASYEQYF. This sequence joins TRBV21-1 and TRBJ2-7; no DNA check was done on the table's D call, TRBD1. TRBV21-1 is a pseudogene. This CDR3 comprises 14 residues.

This chain uses TRBV27 with TRBJ2-1, with TRBD2 matching 14 bases. Trimming took 6 bases from V and 6 from J; bases not matched to a gene: 4. Germline V gene lookup returns CDR1 MNHEY and CDR2 SMNVEV (reference sequence). This CDR3 has 15 amino acids. CDR3 coding DNA: TGTGCCAGCAGACCGGGACTAGCGGGAGTCAATGAGCAGTTCTTC. Translation: CASRPGLAGVNEQFF.

This clone was seen once. The chain carries TRBV9 and TRBJ1-1; tentative D call: TRBD1 (6 bases). CDR1 is SGDLS and CDR2 is YYNGEE in the germline V gene. V lost 2 bases and J 6 bases, leaving 11 bases between the germline ends. CDR3 length: 13 residues. Here the CDR3 reads CASSVVTGSEAFF. CDR3 bases: TGTGCCAGCAGCGTCGTAACAGGGTCTGAAGCTTTCTTT.

This chain links TRBV27 with TRBJ1-2, with 7 nucleotides matching TRBD1. J was trimmed by 8 bases and V by 4 bases; bases with no gene match: 16. Per germline, CDR1 MNHEY and CDR2 SMNVEV (reference sequence). The CDR3 loop spans 16 amino acids. The CDR3 sequence is CASSSGWGQRVSGYTF. As DNA, the CDR3 is TGTGCCAGCAGTTCGGGATGGGGACAGCGGGTCTCGGGCTACACCTTC.

The chain joins TRBV30 to TRBJ2-3; D is unclear. Germline V gives CDR1 GTSNPN, CDR2 SVGIG (reference sequence). The CDR3 contains 13 residues. Trimming left V 2 bases short and J 4 bases short, with 10 bases between. The CDR3 DNA sequence: TGTGCCTGGAGTACCGGTACCGCAGATACGCAGTATTTT. Translation gives CAWSTGTADTQYF. Together with reference TRBV30 and TRBJ2-3, the CDR3 gives the full variable domain: SQTIHQWPATLVQPVGSPLSLECTVEGTSNPNLYWYRQAAGRGLQLLFYSVGIGQISSEVPQNLSASRPQDRQFILSSKKLLLSDSGFYLCAWSTGTADTQYFGPGTRLTVL.

CDR3: CASSLISLALTLQETQYF. DNA of the CDR3: TGCGCCAGCAGCTTGATCAGTCTAGCGCTTACCCTTCAAGAGACCCAGTACTTC. The chain uses TRBV5-1 and TRBJ2-5, with a weak D call TRBD2 (6 bases). V lost 1 base, J lost 2 bases, and 21 bases lay in between. Germline V gene lookup returns CDR1 SGHRS and CDR2 YFSETQ. The CDR3 length is 18 residues.

The gene calls are TRBV7-3 and TRBJ1-1, with TRBD1 matching 7 bases. Trimming cost V 1 base and J 5 bases; bases outside gene matches: 4. Germline loops: CDR1 SGHTA, CDR2 FQGTGA. This CDR3 contains 14 residues. The CDR3 is CASSLSSRGTEAFF. The CDR3 DNA is TGTGCCAGCAGCTTAAGTTCCAGGGGGACTGAAGCTTTCTTT. The full variable domain, rest sourced from reference TRBV7-3 and TRBJ1-1, is GAGVSQTPSNKVTEKGKYVELRCDPISGHTALYWYRQSLGQGPEFLIYFQGTGAADDSGLPNDRFFAVRPEGSVSTLKIQRTERGDSAVYLCASSLSSRGTEAFFGQGTRLTVV.

This chain links TRBV28 with TRBJ2-4; D is unresolved. V lost 7 bases, J lost 0 bases, and 10 bases lay in between. The CDR3 length is 14 residues. From germline, CDR1 is MDHEN and CDR2 SYDVKM. The chain's CDR3 is CASTTLLAKNIQYF. DNA for the CDR3: TGTGCCAGCACCACACTATTAGCCAAAAACATTCAGTACTTC.